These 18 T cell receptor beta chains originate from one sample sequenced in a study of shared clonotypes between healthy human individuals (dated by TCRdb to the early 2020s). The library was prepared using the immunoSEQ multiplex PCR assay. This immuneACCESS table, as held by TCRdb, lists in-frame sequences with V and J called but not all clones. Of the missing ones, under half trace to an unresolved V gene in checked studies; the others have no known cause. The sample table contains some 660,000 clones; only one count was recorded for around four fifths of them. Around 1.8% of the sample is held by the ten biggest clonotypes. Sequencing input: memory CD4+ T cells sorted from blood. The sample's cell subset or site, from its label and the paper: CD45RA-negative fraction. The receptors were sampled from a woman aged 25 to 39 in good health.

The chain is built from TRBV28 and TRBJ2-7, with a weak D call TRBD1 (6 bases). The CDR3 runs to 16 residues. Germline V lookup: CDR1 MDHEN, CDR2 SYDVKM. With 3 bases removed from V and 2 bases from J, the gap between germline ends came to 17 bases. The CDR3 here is CASSLVPTGDAYEQYF. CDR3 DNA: TGTGCCAGCAGTTTGGTCCCGACAGGAGATGCCTACGAGCAGTACTTC.

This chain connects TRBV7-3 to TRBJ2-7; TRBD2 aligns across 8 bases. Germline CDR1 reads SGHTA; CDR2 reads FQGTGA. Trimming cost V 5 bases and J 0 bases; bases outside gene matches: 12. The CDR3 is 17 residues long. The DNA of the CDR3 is TGTGCCAGCAGCCCCCGGGGGGGGGTCGGCAGCTCCTACGAGCAGTACTTC. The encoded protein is CASSPRGGVGSSYEQYF.

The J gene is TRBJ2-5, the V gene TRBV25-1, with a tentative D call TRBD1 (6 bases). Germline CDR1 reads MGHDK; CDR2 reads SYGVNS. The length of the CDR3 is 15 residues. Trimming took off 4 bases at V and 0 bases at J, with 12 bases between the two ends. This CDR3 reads CASSGTDWYQETQYF. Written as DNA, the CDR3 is TGTGCCAGCAGTGGGACAGATTGGTACCAAGAGACCCAGTACTTC.

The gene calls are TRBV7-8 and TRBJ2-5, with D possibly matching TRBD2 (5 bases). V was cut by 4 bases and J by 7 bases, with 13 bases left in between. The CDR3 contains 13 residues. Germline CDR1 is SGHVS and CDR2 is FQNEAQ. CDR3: CASSSGFRGTQYF. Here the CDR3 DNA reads TGTGCCAGCAGCTCGGGGTTTCGGGGGACCCAGTACTTC.

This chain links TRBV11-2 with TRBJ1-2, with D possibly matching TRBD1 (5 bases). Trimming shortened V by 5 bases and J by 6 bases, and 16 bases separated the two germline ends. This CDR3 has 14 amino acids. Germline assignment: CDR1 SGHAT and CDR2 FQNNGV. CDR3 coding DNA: TGTGCCAGCAGCCGACTACAGGTGATCGATGGCTACACCTTC. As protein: CASSRLQVIDGYTF.

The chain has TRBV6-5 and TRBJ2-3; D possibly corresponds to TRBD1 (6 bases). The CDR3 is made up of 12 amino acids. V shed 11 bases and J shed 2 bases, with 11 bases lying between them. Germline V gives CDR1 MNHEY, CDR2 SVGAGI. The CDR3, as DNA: TGTGCCGGACAGTTAGACACAGATACGCAGTATTTT. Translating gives CAGQLDTDTQYF.

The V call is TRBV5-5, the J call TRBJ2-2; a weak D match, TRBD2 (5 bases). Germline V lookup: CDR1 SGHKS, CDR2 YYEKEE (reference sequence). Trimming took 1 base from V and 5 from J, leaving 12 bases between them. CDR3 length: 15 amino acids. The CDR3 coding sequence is TGTGCCAGCAGCTTGCGGCTAGCAGAAACCGGGGAGCTGTTTTTT. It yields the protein CASSLRLAETGELFF.

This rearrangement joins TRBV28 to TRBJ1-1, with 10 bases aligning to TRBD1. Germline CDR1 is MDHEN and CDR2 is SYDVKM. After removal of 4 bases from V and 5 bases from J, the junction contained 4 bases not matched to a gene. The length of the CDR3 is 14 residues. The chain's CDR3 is CASSYPGQGTEAFF. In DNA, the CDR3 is TGTGCCAGCAGTTATCCGGGACAGGGGACTGAAGCTTTCTTT.

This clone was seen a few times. In DNA, the CDR3 is TGTGCCAGTAGTGACGAGGGGGAGACCCAGTACTTC. Translating it yields CASSDEGETQYF. The gene calls are TRBV19 and TRBJ2-5; either TRBD1 or TRBD2 may supply D (5 bases each). V shed 5 bases and J shed 5 bases, with 9 bases lying between them. Germline loops: CDR1 LNHDA, CDR2 SQIVND (reference sequence). The CDR3 contains 12 residues.

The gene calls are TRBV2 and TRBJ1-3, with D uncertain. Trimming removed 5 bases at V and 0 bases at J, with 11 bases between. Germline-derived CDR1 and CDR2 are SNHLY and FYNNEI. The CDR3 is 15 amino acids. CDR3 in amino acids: CASSFWQSSGNTIYF. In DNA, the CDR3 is TGTGCCAGCAGTTTTTGGCAGAGCTCTGGAAACACCATATATTTT.

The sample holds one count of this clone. CDR3 in DNA: TGTGCCAGCACCCATTCACCGGGACAGGGAGATACGCAGTATTTT. It encodes CASTHSPGQGDTQYF. The V gene is TRBV28, the J gene TRBJ2-3; 9 bases line up with TRBD1. The CDR3 has 15 amino acids. The germline V gene has CDR1 MDHEN and CDR2 SYDVKM. V gave up 7 bases and J gave up 5 bases; unmatched junction bases: 10.

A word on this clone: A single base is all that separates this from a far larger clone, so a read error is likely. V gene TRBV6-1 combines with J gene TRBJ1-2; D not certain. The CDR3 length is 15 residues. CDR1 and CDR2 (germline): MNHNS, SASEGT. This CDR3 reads CVSSELEISRDGYTF. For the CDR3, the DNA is TGTGTCAGCAGTGAATTAGAGATCTCTCGGGATGGCTACACCTTC.

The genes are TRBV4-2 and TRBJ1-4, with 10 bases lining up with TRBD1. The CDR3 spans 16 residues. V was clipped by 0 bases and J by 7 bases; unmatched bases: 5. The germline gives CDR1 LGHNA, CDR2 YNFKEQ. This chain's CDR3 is CASSQDGQGGGEKLFF. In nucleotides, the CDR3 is TGTGCCAGCAGCCAAGATGGACAGGGGGGGGGTGAAAAACTGTTTTTT.

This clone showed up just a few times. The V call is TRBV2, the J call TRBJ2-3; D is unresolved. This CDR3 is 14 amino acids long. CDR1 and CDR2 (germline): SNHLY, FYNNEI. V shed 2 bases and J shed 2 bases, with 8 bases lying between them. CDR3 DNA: TGTGCCAGCAGTGAACAGGCGATCACAGATACGCAGTATTTT. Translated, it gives CASSEQAITDTQYF.

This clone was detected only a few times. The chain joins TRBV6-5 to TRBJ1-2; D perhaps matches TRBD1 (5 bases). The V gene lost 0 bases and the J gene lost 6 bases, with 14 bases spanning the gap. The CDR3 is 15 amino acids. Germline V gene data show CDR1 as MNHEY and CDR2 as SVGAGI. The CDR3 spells CASSYSRGGGDGYTF. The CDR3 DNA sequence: TGTGCCAGCAGTTACTCGAGAGGTGGAGGGGATGGCTACACCTTC.

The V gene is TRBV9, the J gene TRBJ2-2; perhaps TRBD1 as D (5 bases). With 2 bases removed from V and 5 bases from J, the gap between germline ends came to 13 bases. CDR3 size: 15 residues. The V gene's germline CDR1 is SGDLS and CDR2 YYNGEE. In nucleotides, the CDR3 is TGTGCCAGCAGCGTGTTCTCAGGGAAAACCGGGGAGCTGTTTTTT. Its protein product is CASSVFSGKTGELFF.

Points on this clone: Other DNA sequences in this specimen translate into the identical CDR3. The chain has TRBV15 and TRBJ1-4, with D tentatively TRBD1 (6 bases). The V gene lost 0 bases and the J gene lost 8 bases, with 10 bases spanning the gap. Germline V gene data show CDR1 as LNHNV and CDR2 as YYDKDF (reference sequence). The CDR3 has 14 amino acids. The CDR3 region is CATSRDRGREKLFF. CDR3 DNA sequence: TGTGCCACCAGCAGAGACAGGGGTCGAGAAAAACTGTTTTTT.

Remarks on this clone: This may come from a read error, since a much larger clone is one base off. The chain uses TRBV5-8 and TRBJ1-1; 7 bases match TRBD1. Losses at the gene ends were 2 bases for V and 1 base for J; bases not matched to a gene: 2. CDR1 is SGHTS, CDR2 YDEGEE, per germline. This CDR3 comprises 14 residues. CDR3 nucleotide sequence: TGTGCCAGCAGCTTCCGGGACAGGAACACTGAAGCTTTCTTT. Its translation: CASSFRDRNTEAFF.